One T cell receptor beta chain is described in this entry. The antigen is undetermined. The data stem from a study of cytomegalovirus exposure and HLA in healthy donors. Study overall: Genotyping of some 390 donors showed that 80% to 85% belonged to the Caucasian-associated ancestry cluster.

Findings and caveats of the study: Later on, an analysis found that several of the most significant clusters appeared to be linked to common viral pathogens, which included parvovirus B19. The authors enumerated over 150 TCR beta chains as linked to cytomegalovirus. In an earlier analysis, in fewer than 700 donors, most V segments appeared productive either ~87% or ~30% of the time.

A multiplex PCR was run with 60 Vbeta primers and 13 Jbeta primers. The data were produced by immunoSEQ multiplex PCR, yet TCRdb's version contains in-frame clones alone and is incomplete. Of about 210,000 clones listed, roughly 80% were seen once; the top ten hold about 3.1%. Germline V gene data show CDR1 as MDHEN and CDR2 as SYDVKM. V lost 3 bases and J 7 bases, leaving 13 bases between the germline ends. This CDR3 has 13 residues. The chain couples TRBV28 to TRBJ2-7, with no clear D. Source material: PBMCs. The TCR sequence derives from a man aged 25-45 years in good health and CMV-seronegative. The CDR3, as DNA: TGTGCCAGCAGTTTGGTAACACCCAATGAGCAGTACTTC. Encoded protein: CASSLVTPNEQYF.